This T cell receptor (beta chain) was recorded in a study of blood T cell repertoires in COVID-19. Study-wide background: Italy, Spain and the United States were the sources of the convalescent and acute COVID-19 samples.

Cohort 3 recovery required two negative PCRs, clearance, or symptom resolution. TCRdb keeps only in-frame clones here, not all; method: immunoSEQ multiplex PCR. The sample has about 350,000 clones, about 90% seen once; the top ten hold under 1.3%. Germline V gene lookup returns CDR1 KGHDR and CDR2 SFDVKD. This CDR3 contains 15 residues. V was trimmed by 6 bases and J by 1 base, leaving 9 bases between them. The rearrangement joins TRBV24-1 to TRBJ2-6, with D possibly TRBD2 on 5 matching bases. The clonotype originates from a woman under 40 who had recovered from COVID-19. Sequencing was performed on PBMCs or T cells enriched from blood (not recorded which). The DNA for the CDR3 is TGTGCCACCAGTCCGACGGGGTCTGGGGCCAACGTCCTGACTTTC. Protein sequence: CATSPTGSGANVLTF.